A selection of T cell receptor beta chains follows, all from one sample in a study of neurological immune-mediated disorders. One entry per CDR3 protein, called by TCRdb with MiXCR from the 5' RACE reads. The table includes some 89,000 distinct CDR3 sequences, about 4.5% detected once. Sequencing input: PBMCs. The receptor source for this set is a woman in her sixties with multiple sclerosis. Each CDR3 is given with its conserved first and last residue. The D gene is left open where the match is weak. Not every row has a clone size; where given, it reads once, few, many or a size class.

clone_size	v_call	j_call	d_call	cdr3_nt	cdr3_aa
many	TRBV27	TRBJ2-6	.	TGTGCCAGCAGAGGTGTCTCTGGGGCCAACGTCCTGACTTTC	CASRGVSGANVLTF
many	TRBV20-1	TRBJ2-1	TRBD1	TGCAGTCCCAGGGGGCAGAGCTCCTACAATGAGCAGTTCTTC	CSPRGQSSYNEQFF
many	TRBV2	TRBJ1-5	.	TGTGCCAGCAGTGACTTATTCAATCAGCCCCAGCATTTT	CASSDLFNQPQHF
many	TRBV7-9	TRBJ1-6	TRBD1	TGTGCCACGCCCGGACAGGATCCTAATAATTCACCCCTCCACTTT	CATPGQDPNNSPLHF
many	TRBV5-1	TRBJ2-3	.	TGCGCCAGCAGCCGGACAGCTCGAACTAGCACAGATACGCAGTATTTT	CASSRTARTSTDTQYF
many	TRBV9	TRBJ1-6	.	TGTGCCAGCAGCGTAGGAGTAATGCTATACTCACCCCTCCACTTT	CASSVGVMLYSPLHF
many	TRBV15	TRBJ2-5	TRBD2	TGTGCCACCGGATTCACTAGCGGGGGCCAAGAGACCCAGTACTTC	CATGFTSGGQETQYF
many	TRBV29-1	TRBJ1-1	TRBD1	TGCAGCGTGTCCGGGACAGGGGCGTTGAGTTTCTTT	CSVSGTGALSFF
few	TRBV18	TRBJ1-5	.	TGTGCCAGCTCACCCTCAGGGAGCAATCAGCCCCAGCATTTT	CASSPSGSNQPQHF
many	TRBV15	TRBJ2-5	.	TGTGCCACCAGCAGAGTTTGGGAGACCCAGTACTTC	CATSRVWETQYF
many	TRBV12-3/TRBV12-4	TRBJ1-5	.	TGTGCCAGCAGTACCCAAAGGGGCAATCAGCCCCAGCATTTT	CASSTQRGNQPQHF
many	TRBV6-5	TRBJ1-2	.	TGTGCCAGCAGTCCGGCCCGCCGGACGGCTAACTATGGCTACACCTTC	CASSPARRTANYGYTF
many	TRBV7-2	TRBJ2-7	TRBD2	TGTGCCAGCAGCTTATCGCCCGGACTAGCAGGATACGAGCAGTACTTC	CASSLSPGLAGYEQYF
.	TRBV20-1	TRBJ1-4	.	TGCAGTGCGGAGGGACTGCTAAGGGAAAAACTGTTTTTT	CSAEGLLREKLFF